These 3 T cell receptor beta chains were sequenced from one sample in a study. TCRdb passed the 5' RACE reads through MiXCR, listing each CDR3 protein once. The profile shows about 41,000 distinct CDR3 sequences, 29% of them singletons. Sequenced material: memory CD4+ T cells sorted from a lymph node. Subset reported: memory CD4+ T cells, CD4+CD45RO+CD25-. These receptor sequences come from a female donor with breast cancer.

There are a few counts of this clonotype. The chain is built from TRBV4-1 and TRBJ2-7; D remains unclear. Germline V lookup: CDR1 MGHRA, CDR2 YSYEKL. The CDR3 has 13 residues. The V end was cut by 1 base, the J end by 3 bases, with 7 bases between. CDR3: CASSQGQFYEQYF. CDR3 sequence (DNA): TGCGCCAGCAGCCAAGGGCAGTTCTACGAGCAGTACTTC.

V is TRBV11-2 and J is TRBJ2-3; D call uncertain. This CDR3 is built from 12 residues. The V and J ends lost 5 bases and 6 bases respectively, with 9 bases between them. Germline V gene sequence: CDR1 SGHAT, CDR2 FQNNGV. CDR3 amino acids: CASSQTRDTQYF. The CDR3 nucleotides are TGTGCCAGCAGCCAGACCAGGGATACGCAGTATTTT.

This clonotype was seen a handful of times. The chain joins TRBV24-1 to TRBJ2-5, with no clear D. CDR1 KGHDR and CDR2 SFDVKD come from the germline V gene. This CDR3 is built from 12 residues. With 4 bases removed from V and 2 bases from J, the gap between germline ends came to 4 bases. As DNA, the CDR3 is TGTGCCACCAGTGACCCTCAAGAGACCCAGTACTTC. Its protein is CATSDPQETQYF.